These 11 T cell receptor beta chains were sequenced from one sample in a study of T cells expressing NK-cell markers. TCRdb re-analyzed the 5' RACE reads; it lists each CDR3 protein once, without DNA. This sample's clone table lists around 280,000 distinct CDR3 sequences. Source material: blood T cells: a sorted CD56 or NKG2C T cell subset, CD4+ or CD8+ T cells, or bulk PBMC T cells (not recorded which). Receptors were obtained from a man between 18 and 29 years old in good health.

J is TRBJ2-3 and V is TRBV4-3; the D gene TCRdb calls, TRBD2, cannot be checked with no DNA. CDR1 LGHNA and CDR2 YSLEER come from the germline V gene. This CDR3 contains 16 residues. The CDR3: CASSQEQSRGQDTQYF.

The genes are TRBV6-4 and TRBJ2-1; TCRdb picks TRBD2, but there is no DNA to check that call. This CDR3 contains 16 residues. Per the germline V gene, CDR1 is MRHNA and CDR2 is SNTAGT. CDR3 amino acids: CASSGVGSSGAREQFF.

The V call is TRBV6-1, the J call TRBJ2-1; TCRdb names TRBD2, which stays unverified in the absence of DNA. CDR1 and CDR2 from the germline V gene are MNHNS and SASEGT. The CDR3 loop spans 15 amino acids. CDR3 amino acids: CASRLAGGPINEQFF.

This sequence joins TRBV30 and TRBJ2-4. Germline CDR1 and CDR2: GTSNPN and SVGIG (reference sequence). This CDR3 contains 15 residues. The CDR3 is CAWSKGLLAKNIQYF.

V usage is TRBV25-1 and J usage is TRBJ2-4; TCRdb's D call, TRBD2, is unchecked because there is no DNA. Germline values: CDR1 MGHDK, CDR2 SYGVNS. CDR3 length equals 12 residues. CDR3 protein: CASSESGGIQYF. Drawing the rest from reference TRBV25-1 and TRBJ2-4, the complete variable domain is EADIYQTPRYLVIGTGKKITLECSQTMGHDKMYWYQQDPGMELHLIHYSYGVNSTEKGDLSSESTVSRIRTEHFPLTLESARPSHTSQYLCASSESGGIQYFGAGTRLSVL.

V is TRBV4-3 and J is TRBJ2-1. Germline V gene lookup returns CDR1 LGHNA and CDR2 YSLEER. The CDR3 is made up of 14 amino acids. This chain's CDR3 is CASSQVSTSNEQFF.

The chain couples TRBV4-3 to TRBJ2-1; the TCRdb call, TRBD1, lacks DNA for checking. Germline values: CDR1 LGHNA, CDR2 YSLEER. CDR3 length: 14 residues. This CDR3 is CASSKGWGDDEQFF.

The rearrangement links TRBV10-1 to TRBJ2-1; lacking DNA, the TRBD1 call made by TCRdb goes unchecked. This CDR3 has 16 residues. The germline V gene encodes CDR1 WNHNN and CDR2 SYGVQD (reference sequence). CDR3: CASNPGPPNSYNEQFF.

The rearrangement links TRBV20-1 to TRBJ1-1. From germline, CDR1 is DFQATT and CDR2 SNEGSKA (reference sequence). This CDR3 is 11 amino acids long. The chain's CDR3 is CSARKNTEAFF.

The J gene is TRBJ1-2, the V gene TRBV29-1. This CDR3 has 14 residues. The germline gives CDR1 SQVTM, CDR2 ANQGSEA. The CDR3: CSVAPTISNYGYTF.

This chain links TRBV7-2 with TRBJ2-7; TCRdb gives TRBD1 as the D gene, but with no DNA this cannot be confirmed. The CDR3 extends over 13 amino acids. CDR1 is SGHTA, CDR2 FQGNSA, per germline. CDR3 in amino acids: CASSTGGVDEQYF. Supplemented by reference TRBV7-2 and TRBJ2-7, the full variable domain reads GAGVSQSPSNKVTEKGKDVELRCDPISGHTALYWYRQSLGQGLEFLIYFQGNSAPDKSGLPSDRFSAERTGGSVSTLTIQRTQQEDSAVYLCASSTGGVDEQYFGPGTRLTVT.